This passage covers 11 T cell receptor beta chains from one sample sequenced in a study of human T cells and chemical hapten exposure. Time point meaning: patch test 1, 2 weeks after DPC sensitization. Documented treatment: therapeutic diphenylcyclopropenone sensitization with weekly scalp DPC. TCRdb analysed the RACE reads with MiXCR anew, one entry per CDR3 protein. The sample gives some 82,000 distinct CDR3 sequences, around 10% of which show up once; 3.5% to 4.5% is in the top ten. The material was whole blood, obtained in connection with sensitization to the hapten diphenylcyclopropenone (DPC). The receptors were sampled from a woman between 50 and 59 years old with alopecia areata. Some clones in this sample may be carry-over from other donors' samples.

The CDR3 nucleotides read TGCAGTGCGGATCATTCTAGCACAGATACGCAGTATTTT. Its protein is CSADHSSTDTQYF. This chain links TRBV20-1 with TRBJ2-3; D unresolved. There are 13 residues in the CDR3. The ends were cut back, 6 bases at V and 0 bases at J, with 10 bases in the middle. The germline V gene has CDR1 DFQATT and CDR2 SNEGSKA (reference sequence).

The CDR3 DNA sequence: TGTGCCAGCAGCCAAGATTTGGGAACCTCCTACGAGCAGTACTTC. It translates to CASSQDLGTSYEQYF. The chain employs TRBV3-1 and TRBJ2-7; unclear D gene. The V gene lost 0 bases and the J gene lost 0 bases, with 9 bases spanning the gap. There are 15 residues in the CDR3. In germline, CDR1 is LGHDT, CDR2 YNNKEL (reference sequence).

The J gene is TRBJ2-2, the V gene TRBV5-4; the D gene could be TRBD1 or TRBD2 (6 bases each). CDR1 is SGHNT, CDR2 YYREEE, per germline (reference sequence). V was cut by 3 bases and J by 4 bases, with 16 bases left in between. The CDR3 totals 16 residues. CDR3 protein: CASSYTGRSITGELFF. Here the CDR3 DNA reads TGTGCCAGCAGCTATACAGGGAGGTCGATCACCGGGGAGCTGTTTTTT. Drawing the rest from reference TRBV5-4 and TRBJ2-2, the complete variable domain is ETGVTQSPTHLIKTRGQQVTLRCSSQSGHNTVSWYQQALGQGPQFIFQYYREEENGRGNFPPRFSGLQFPNYSSELNVNALELDDSALYLCASSYTGRSITGELFFGEGSRLTVL.

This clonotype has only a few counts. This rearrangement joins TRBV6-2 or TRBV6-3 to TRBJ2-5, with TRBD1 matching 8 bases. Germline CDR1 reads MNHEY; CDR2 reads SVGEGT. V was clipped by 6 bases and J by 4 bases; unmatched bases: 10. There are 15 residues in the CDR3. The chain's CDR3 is CASRITRTGTETQYF. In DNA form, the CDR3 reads TGTGCCAGCAGAATAACGCGGACAGGGACAGAGACCCAGTACTTC.

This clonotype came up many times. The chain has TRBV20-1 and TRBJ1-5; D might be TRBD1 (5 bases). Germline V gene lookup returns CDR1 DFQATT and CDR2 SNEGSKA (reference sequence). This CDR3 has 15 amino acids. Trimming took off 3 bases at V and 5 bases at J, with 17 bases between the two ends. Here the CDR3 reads CSARASGTIHQPQHF. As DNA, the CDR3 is TGCAGTGCTAGGGCTTCCGGGACCATCCATCAGCCCCAGCATTTT.

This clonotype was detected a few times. The CDR3 DNA is TGCAGTGCTAGAGAAGGCAGGGGGGACACTGAAGCTTTCTTT. Protein sequence: CSAREGRGDTEAFF. The chain joins TRBV20-1 to TRBJ1-1; 7 positions match TRBD1. Germline CDR1 DFQATT, CDR2 SNEGSKA (reference sequence). CDR3 length: 14 amino acids. V lost 0 bases and J lost 3; bases outside the gene matches: 4.

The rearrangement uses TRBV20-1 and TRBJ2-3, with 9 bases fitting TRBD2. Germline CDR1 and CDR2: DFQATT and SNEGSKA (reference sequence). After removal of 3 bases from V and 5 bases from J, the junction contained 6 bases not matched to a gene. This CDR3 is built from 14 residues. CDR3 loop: CSASRAGGQDTQYF. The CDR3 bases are TGCAGTGCTAGTCGCGCGGGGGGGCAAGATACGCAGTATTTT.

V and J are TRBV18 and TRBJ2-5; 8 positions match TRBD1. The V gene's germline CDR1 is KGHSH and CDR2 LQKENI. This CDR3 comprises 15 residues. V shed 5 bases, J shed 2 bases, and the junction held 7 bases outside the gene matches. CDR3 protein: CASSARTGRQETQYF. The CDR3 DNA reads TGTGCCAGCTCAGCCAGGACAGGGAGACAAGAGACCCAGTACTTC.

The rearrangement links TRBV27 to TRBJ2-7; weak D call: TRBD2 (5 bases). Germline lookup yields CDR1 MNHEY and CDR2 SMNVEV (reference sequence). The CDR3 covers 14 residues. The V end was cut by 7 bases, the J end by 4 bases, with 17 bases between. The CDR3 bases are TGTGCCAGCAAAGTAGAGGGTATCGGATACGAGCAGTACTTC. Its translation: CASKVEGIGYEQYF.

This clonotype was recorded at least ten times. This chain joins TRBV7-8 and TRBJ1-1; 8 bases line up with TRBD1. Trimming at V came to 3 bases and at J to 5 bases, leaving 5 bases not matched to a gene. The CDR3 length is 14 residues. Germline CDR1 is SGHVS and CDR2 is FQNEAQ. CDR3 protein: CASSLRQGNTEAFF. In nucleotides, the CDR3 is TGTGCCAGCAGCTTGAGACAGGGGAATACTGAAGCTTTCTTT.

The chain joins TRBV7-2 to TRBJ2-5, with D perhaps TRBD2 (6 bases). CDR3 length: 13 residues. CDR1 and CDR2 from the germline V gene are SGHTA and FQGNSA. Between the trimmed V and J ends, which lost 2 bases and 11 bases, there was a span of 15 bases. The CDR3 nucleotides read TGTGCCAGCAGCTTAAACCCCAGCGGGTCTCAGTACTTC. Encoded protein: CASSLNPSGSQYF.